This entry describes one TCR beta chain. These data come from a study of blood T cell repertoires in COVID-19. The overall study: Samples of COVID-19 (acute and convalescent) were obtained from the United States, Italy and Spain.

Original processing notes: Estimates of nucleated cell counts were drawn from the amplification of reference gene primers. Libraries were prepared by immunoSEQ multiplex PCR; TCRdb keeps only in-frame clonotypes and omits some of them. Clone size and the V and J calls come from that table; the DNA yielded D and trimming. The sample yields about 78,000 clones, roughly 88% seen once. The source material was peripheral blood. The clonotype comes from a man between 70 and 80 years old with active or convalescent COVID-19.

CDR3 coding DNA: TGTGCCAGCAGTCTCCCCCCGGTCCGGGAGGGCTACACCTTC. This codes for CASSLPPVREGYTF. This sequence joins TRBV28 and TRBJ1-2; unclear D gene. Per germline, CDR1 MDHEN and CDR2 SYDVKM. The CDR3 spans 14 residues. With 5 bases removed from V and 8 bases from J, the gap between germline ends came to 18 bases.